The 2 T cell receptor beta chains given below trace back to one sample, sequenced in a study of vaccination effects on CD4 cells after COVID-19. Using immunoSEQ multiplex PCR, the repertoire was profiled, and TCRdb retains in-frame clones only, with some absent. The sample yields about 48,000 clones, approximately 65% seen once. No antigens are known for them. Researchers isolated CD4+ T cells once approximately eleven days of culture had elapsed. Sequences were derived from CD4+ T cells from PBMCs cultured without peptide, sampled before COVID-19 vaccination. The receptors stem from a human donor who received a COVID-19 vaccine.

This clone was counted between two and nine times. This chain links TRBV27 with TRBJ1-2; 7 positions agree with TRBD1. The germline V gene encodes CDR1 MNHEY and CDR2 SMNVEV (reference sequence). Trimming at V came to 4 bases and at J to 4 bases, leaving 3 bases not matched to a gene. There are 13 residues in the CDR3. The chain's CDR3 is CASSYRGGYGYTF. CDR3 DNA: TGTGCCAGCAGTTACAGGGGCGGCTATGGCTACACCTTC.

The chain has TRBV7-8 and TRBJ2-2; D call uncertain. The V gene's germline CDR1 is SGHVS and CDR2 FQNEAQ. The CDR3 consists of 14 residues. The V gene lost 7 bases and the J gene lost 7 bases, with 16 bases spanning the gap. This chain's CDR3 is CASIIDPWGGELFF. The CDR3 coding sequence is TGTGCCAGCATCATCGATCCCTGGGGCGGGGAGCTGTTTTTT.